Sequencing of this TCR beta chain was carried out in a study of blood T cells in healthy people across ages. To note about this clonotype: Its antigen is still unknown.

General observations from the study: Higher diversity and more naive CD4+ cells were features of long-lived donors, compared to aged donors. The fall in TCR beta diversity per million T cells was roughly linear with age.

The second PCR ran roughly 6 to 12 cycles with a sample-barcoded 5' primer and J-beta primers. In TCRdb, the 5' RACE reads were re-called with MiXCR into one record per CDR3 protein. The sample carries around 900,000 distinct CDR3 sequences, roughly 47% recorded once. The CDR3 is 14 residues long. Trimming removed 5 bases from V and 10 bases from J; junction bases left unmatched: 10. Sequences were obtained from blood. The origin of this receptor is a woman in her sixties in good health. J is TRBJ1-4 and V is TRBV12-3 or TRBV12-4; TRBD1 matches 7 bases. CDR3: CASSKTGSGGKLFF. The CDR3 nucleotides read TGTGCCAGCAGTAAGACAGGGTCGGGCGGAAAACTGTTTTTT.